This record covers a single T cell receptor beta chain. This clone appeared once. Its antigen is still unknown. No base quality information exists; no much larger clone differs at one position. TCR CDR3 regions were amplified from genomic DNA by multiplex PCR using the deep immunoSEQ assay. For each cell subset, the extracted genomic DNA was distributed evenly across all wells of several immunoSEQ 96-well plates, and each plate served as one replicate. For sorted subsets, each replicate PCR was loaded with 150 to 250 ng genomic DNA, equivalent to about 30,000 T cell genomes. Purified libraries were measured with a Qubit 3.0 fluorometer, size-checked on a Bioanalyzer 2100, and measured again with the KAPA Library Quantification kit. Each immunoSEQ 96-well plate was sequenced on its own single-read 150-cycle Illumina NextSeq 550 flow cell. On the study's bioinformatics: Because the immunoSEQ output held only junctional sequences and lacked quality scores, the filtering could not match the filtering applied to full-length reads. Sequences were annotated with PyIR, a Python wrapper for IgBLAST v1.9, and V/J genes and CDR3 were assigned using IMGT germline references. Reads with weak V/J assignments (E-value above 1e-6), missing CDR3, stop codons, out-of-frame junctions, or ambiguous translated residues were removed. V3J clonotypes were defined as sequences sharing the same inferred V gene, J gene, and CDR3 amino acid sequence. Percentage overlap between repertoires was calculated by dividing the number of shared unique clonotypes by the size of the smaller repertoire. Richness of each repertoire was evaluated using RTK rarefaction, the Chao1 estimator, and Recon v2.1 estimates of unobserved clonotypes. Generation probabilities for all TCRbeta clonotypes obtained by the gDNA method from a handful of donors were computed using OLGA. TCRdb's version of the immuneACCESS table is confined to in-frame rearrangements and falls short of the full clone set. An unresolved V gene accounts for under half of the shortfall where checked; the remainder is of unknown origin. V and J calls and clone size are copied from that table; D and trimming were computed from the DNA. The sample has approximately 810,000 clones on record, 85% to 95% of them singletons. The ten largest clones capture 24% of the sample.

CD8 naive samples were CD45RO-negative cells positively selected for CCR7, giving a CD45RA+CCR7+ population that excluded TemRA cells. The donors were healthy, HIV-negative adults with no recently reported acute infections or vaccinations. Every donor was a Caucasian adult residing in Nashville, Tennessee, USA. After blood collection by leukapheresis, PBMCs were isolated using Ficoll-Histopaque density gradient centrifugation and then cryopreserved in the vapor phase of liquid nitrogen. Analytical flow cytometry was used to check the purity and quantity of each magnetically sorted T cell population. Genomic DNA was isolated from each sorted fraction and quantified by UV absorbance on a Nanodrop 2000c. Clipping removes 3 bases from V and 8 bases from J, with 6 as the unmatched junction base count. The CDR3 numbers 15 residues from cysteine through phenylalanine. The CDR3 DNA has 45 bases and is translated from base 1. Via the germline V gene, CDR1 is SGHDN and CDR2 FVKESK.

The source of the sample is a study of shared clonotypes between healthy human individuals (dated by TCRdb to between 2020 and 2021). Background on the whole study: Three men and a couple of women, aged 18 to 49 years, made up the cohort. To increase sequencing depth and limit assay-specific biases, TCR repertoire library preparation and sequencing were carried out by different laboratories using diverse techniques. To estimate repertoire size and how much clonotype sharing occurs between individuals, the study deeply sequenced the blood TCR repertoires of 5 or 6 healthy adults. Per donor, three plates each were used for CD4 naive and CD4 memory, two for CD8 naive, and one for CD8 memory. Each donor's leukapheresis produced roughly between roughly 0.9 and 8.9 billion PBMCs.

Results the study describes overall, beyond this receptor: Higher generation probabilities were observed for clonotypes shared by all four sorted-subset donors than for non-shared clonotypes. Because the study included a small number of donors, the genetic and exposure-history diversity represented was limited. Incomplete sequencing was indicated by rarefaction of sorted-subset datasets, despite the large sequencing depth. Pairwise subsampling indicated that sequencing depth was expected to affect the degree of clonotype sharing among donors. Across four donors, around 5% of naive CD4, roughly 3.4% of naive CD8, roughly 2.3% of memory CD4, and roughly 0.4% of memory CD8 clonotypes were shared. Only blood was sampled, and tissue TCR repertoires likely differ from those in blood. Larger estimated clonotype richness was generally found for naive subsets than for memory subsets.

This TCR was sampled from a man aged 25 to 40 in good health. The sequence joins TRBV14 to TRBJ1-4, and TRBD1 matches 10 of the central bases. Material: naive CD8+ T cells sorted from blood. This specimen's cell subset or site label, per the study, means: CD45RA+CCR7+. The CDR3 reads CASSQRTGGEEKLFF. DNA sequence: TGTGCCAGCAGCCAGAGGACAGGGGGTGAAGAAAAACTGTTTTTT. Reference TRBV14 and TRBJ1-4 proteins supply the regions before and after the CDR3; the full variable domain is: EAGVTQFPSHSVIEKGQTVTLRCDPISGHDNLYWYRRVMGKEIKFLLHFVKESKQDESGMPNNRFLAERTGGTYSTLKVQPAELEDSGVYFCASSQRTGGEEKLFFGSGTQLSVL.